Each of the 7 T cell receptor beta chains below was sequenced from the same sample in a study of blood T cell repertoires in COVID-19. Method: immunoSEQ multiplex PCR; TCRdb's copy keeps in-frame clones and lacks some. The table shows 250,000 or so clones, with roughly 85% occurring only once. Sequencing input: peripheral blood. The receptors come from a woman in her thirties with active or convalescent COVID-19.

The J gene is TRBJ2-7, the V gene TRBV5-6, with 7 bases matching TRBD2. The CDR3 loop spans 14 amino acids. Trimming took 0 bases from V and 5 from J; bases not matched to a gene: 5. CDR1 and CDR2 (germline): SGHDT, YYEEEE. CDR3 nucleotide sequence: TGTGCCAGCAGCTTGGGGGCGGGGGTCGACGAGCAGTACTTC. This translates into CASSLGAGVDEQYF.

V gene TRBV9 combines with J gene TRBJ2-6; perhaps TRBD1 as D (5 bases). This CDR3 is built from 14 residues. Trimming removed 5 bases from V and 1 base from J, with 7 bases in between. In germline, CDR1 is SGDLS, CDR2 YYNGEE. The CDR3 here is CASRAGSGANVLTF. The CDR3 coding sequence is TGTGCCAGCAGGGCAGGGTCTGGGGCCAACGTCCTGACTTTC.

This clone has a single count. This rearrangement joins TRBV6-5 to TRBJ2-5, with TRBD1 identical over 9 bases. With V trimmed by 7 bases and J by 5 bases, 11 bases remained unmatched. CDR3 size: 15 residues. Germline V gene data show CDR1 as MNHEY and CDR2 as SVGAGI. The CDR3 spells CASNPYRDREETQYF. DNA of the CDR3: TGTGCCAGCAATCCATACCGGGACAGGGAGGAGACCCAGTACTTC.

To note about this clone: The identical CDR3 is also encoded by other nucleotide sequences in the sample. The chain joins TRBV18 to TRBJ1-2, with TRBD1 matching 7 bases. Germline trimming cut 2 bases from V and 4 bases from J; bases unmatched to any gene: 1. There are 13 residues in the CDR3. Looked up from germline, CDR1 is KGHSH and CDR2 is LQKENI. CDR3 sequence reads: CASSPGTAYGYTF. The CDR3 DNA reads as TGTGCCAGCTCACCAGGGACAGCCTATGGCTACACCTTC.

V and J are TRBV10-2 and TRBJ1-1; 7 bases agree with TRBD1. Germline V lookup: CDR1 WSHSY, CDR2 SAAADI. The CDR3 totals 16 residues. The junction had 6 bases not matched to a gene; V was cut back by 1 base and J by 1 base. The CDR3 region is CASSEYGNRGNTEAFF. Here the CDR3 DNA reads TGCGCCAGCAGTGAGTACGGGAACAGGGGGAACACTGAAGCTTTCTTT.

The chain joins TRBV6-6 to TRBJ2-7, with D unresolved. The CDR3 has 13 amino acids. Trimming removed 9 bases from V and 3 bases from J, with 15 bases in between. Germline CDR1 MNHNY, CDR2 SVGAGI (reference sequence). CDR3 protein: CASRGVVFYEQYF. CDR3 DNA: TGTGCCAGTCGTGGAGTCGTGTTCTACGAGCAGTACTTC.

The J gene is TRBJ2-1, the V gene TRBV29-1; D might be TRBD1 (6 bases). The CDR3 consists of 13 residues. The V and J ends lost 7 bases and 5 bases respectively, with 15 bases between them. Germline lookup yields CDR1 SQVTM and CDR2 ANQGSEA. CDR3 amino acids: CSAGDRFNNEQFF. In nucleotides, the CDR3 is TGCAGCGCTGGAGACAGGTTCAACAATGAGCAGTTCTTC.